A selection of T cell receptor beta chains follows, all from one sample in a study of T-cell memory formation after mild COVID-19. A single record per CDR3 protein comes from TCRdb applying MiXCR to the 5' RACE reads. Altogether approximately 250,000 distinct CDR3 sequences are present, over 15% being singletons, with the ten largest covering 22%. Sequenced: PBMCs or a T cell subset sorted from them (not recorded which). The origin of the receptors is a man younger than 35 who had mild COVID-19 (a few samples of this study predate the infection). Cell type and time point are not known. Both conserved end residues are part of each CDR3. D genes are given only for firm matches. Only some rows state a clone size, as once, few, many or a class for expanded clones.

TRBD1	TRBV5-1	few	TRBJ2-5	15	TGCGACAGCAGCTTGGGACAGACGTTGCGAGAGACCCAGTACTTC	CDSSLGQTLRETQYF
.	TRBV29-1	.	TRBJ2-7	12	TGCAGCGTTGTCCGCAGGGACTACGAGCAGTACTTC	CSVVRRDYEQYF
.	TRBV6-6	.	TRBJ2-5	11	TGTGCCAGCAGTCTAGGTGTGACCCAGTACTTC	CASSLGVTQYF
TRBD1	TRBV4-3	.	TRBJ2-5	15	TGCGCCAGCAGCCAGTTGGGGACAGAGCAAGAGACCCAGTACTTC	CASSQLGTEQETQYF
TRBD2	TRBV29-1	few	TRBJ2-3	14	TGCAGCTCGCGACTAGCGGGGGCCACAGATACGCAGTATTTT	CSSRLAGATDTQYF
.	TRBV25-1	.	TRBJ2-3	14	TGTGCCAGCAGTGGAGGGGGTTACTCGGATACGCAGTATTTT	CASSGGGYSDTQYF
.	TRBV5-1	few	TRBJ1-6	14	TGCGCCAGCAGCCCCGAATGGGTGAATTCACCCCTCCACTTT	CASSPEWVNSPLHF
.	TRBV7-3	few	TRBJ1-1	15	TGTGCCAGCAGCTTAAGCGGAGTGACGAACACTGAAGCTTTCTTT	CASSLSGVTNTEAFF
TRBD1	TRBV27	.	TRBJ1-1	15	TGTGCCAGCAGTTCCGTCGGGACAGGGTCCCCTGAAGCTTTCTTT	CASSSVGTGSPEAFF
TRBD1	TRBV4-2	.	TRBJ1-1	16	TGTGCCAGCAGCCAAGAAGGCCAGGGGGGTAACACTGAAGCTTTCTTT	CASSQEGQGGNTEAFF
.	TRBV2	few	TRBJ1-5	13	TGTGCCAGCAACGGACAGATTCATCAGCCCCAGCATTTT	CASNGQIHQPQHF
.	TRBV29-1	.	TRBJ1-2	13	TGCAGCGTTACAGGGCCCTCTAACTATGGCTACACCTTC	CSVTGPSNYGYTF
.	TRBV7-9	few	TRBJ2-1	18	TGTGCCAGCAGCTTAGCTCGTCCGTCAGGGATGAGTGGGCGTGAGCAGTTCTTC	CASSLARPSGMSGREQFF
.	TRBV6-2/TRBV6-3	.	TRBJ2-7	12	TGTGCCAGCAGCTGGACAGCCTACGAGCAGTACTTC	CASSWTAYEQYF
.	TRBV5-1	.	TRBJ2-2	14	TGCGCCAGCAGCTTGTGGGGTGGCACCGGGGAGCTGTTTTTT	CASSLWGGTGELFF